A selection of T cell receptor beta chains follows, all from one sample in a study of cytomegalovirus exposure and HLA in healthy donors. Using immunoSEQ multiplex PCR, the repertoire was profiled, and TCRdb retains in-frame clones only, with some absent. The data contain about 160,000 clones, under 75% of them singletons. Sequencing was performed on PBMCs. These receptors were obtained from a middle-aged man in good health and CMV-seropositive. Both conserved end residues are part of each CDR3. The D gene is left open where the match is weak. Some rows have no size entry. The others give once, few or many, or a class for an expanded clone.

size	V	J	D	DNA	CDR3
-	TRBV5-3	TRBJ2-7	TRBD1	TGTGCCAGAAGCTTGGTTGGTGGGACAGAGCACCCCTACGAGCAGTACTTC	CARSLVGGTEHPYEQYF
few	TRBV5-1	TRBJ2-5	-	TGCGCCAGCAGCTCGGGGGAGCAACAAGAGACCCAGTACTTC	CASSSGEQQETQYF
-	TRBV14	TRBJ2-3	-	TGTGCCAGCAGCCAAGATGTGGGGGCCACGAGCACAGATACGCAGTATTTT	CASSQDVGATSTDTQYF
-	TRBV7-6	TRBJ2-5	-	TGTGCTAGCAGCTTAGGGGGAGGTTCCCAAGAGACCCAGTACTTC	CASSLGGGSQETQYF
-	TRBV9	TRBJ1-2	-	TGTGCCAGCAGCGTAGGATATAGGGGGATTAACTATGGCTACACCTTC	CASSVGYRGINYGYTF
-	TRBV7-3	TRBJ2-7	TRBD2	TGTGCCAGCAGGGGAACTAGCGGGGGGGTCTACGAGCAGTACTTC	CASRGTSGGVYEQYF
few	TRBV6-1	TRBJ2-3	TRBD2	TGTGCCAGCAGTGTGACCCCTAGCGGGGTGCGCACAGATACGCAGTATTTT	CASSVTPSGVRTDTQYF
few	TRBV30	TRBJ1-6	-	TGTGCCTGGAGCACGGGGGGGGCAAGGAATTCACCCCTCCACTTT	CAWSTGGARNSPLHF
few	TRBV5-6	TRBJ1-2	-	TGTGCCAGCAGCTTGTTGCAGGGCGGTGGCTACACCTTC	CASSLLQGGGYTF
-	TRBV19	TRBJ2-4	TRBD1	TGTGCCAGTGGCCGGGACAGGGAAGGTGGAAACATTCAGTACTTC	CASGRDREGGNIQYF
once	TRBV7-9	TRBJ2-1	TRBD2	TGTGCCAGCAGCTTAGCGATGAGCGGGGCTGGGGTTTACAATGAGCAGTTCTTC	CASSLAMSGAGVYNEQFF
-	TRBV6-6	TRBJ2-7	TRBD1	TGTGCCAGCAGAGCGGGACAGGGAGTATCCTACGAGCAGTACTTC	CASRAGQGVSYEQYF
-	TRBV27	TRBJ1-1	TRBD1	TGTGCCAGCACCCCCTCGTGGACAGGGACGGGTGAAGCTTTCTTT	CASTPSWTGTGEAFF